Listed here are 20 T cell receptor beta chains from one sample, sequenced in a study of blood T cell repertoires in COVID-19. TCRdb's table, derived via immunoSEQ multiplex PCR, lists solely in-frame clones and lacks some. The table records almost 350,000 clones, approximately 91% of them present only once. Material: PBMCs or T cells enriched from blood (not recorded which). The receptor set was obtained from a woman in her thirties who had been exposed to COVID-19.

The V gene is TRBV29-1, the J gene TRBJ1-2; TRBD1 is a possible D gene (5 bases). Germline values: CDR1 SQVTM, CDR2 ANQGSEA. There are 12 residues in the CDR3. V dropped 3 bases and J dropped 8 bases, with 13 bases sitting between them. The CDR3 sequence: CSVDAGVRGYTF. The CDR3 DNA reads as TGCAGCGTTGACGCGGGGGTGAGGGGCTACACCTTC.

This clone has just a few counts. The rearrangement uses TRBV4-2 and TRBJ2-1; 10 nucleotides align to TRBD2. V lost 4 bases and J lost 7; bases outside the gene matches: 16. This CDR3 is 18 amino acids long. Germline CDR1 reads LGHNA; CDR2 reads YNFKEQ. CDR3 in DNA: TGTGCCAGCAGCCGCCGAGGGTCGGCCGTAGCGGGAGGTAATGAGCAGTTCTTC. It encodes CASSRRGSAVAGGNEQFF.

In DNA form, the CDR3 reads TGTGCCACCAGTGAATCTGAGGGACTAGCGGGCCTGAATGAGCAGTTCTTC. This encodes CATSESEGLAGLNEQFF. V is TRBV24-1 and J is TRBJ2-1; 12 bases match TRBD2. Trimming at V came to 4 bases and at J to 7 bases, leaving 10 bases not matched to a gene. The germline V gene has CDR1 KGHDR and CDR2 SFDVKD. The CDR3 loop spans 17 amino acids.

In DNA, the CDR3 is TGTGCCAGTAGTATAGGCGGGAATCCCTACGAGCAGTACTTC. This gives the protein CASSIGGNPYEQYF. V usage is TRBV19 and J usage is TRBJ2-7; D may be TRBD2 (6 bases). Germline values: CDR1 LNHDA, CDR2 SQIVND (reference sequence). V was clipped by 1 base and J by 2 bases, with 9 bases between them. CDR3 length equals 14 residues. Filled out from reference TRBV19 and TRBJ2-7, the complete variable domain reads DGGITQSPKYLFRKEGQNVTLSCEQNLNHDAMYWYRQDPGQGLRLIYYSQIVNDFQKGDIAEGYSVSREKKESFPLTVTSAQKNPTAFYLCASSIGGNPYEQYFGPGTRLTVT.

CDR3 sequence: CASSSTRVNTEAFF. Written as DNA, the CDR3 is TGTGCCAGTAGTAGTACTAGGGTGAACACTGAAGCTTTCTTT. The V call is TRBV19, the J call TRBJ1-1; D gene uncertain. Trimming cost V 4 bases and J 0 bases, with 9 bases left between them. There are 14 residues in the CDR3. Looked up from germline, CDR1 is LNHDA and CDR2 is SQIVND (reference sequence).

The J gene is TRBJ2-6, the V gene TRBV7-9; TRBD2 matches 11 bases. This CDR3 is 18 amino acids long. J was trimmed by 2 bases and V by 5 bases; bases with no gene match: 8. Germline V gene data show CDR1 as SEHNR and CDR2 as FQNEAQ (reference sequence). The CDR3 loop reads CASSGGLAGEPGANVLTF. The CDR3, as DNA: TGTGCCAGCAGCGGAGGACTAGCGGGTGAACCTGGGGCCAACGTCCTGACTTTC.

This rearrangement joins TRBV2 to TRBJ2-1; 8 nucleotides match TRBD1. There are 11 residues in the CDR3. Germline CDR1 reads SNHLY; CDR2 reads FYNNEI. The junction had 4 bases not matched to a gene; V was cut back by 8 bases and J by 10 bases. CDR3 bases: TGTGCCAGCCGGGACAGGCCGGAGCAGTTCTTC. Translation: CASRDRPEQFF.

This chain links TRBV18 with TRBJ2-5; tentative D call: TRBD2 (5 bases). This CDR3 has 15 residues. The V gene lost 3 bases and the J gene lost 2 bases, with 13 bases spanning the gap. The germline CDR1 and CDR2 sequences are KGHSH and LQKENI. CDR3 sequence (DNA): TGTGCCAGCTCACCTCAAGAGGACTCGCAAGAGACCCAGTACTTC. It yields the protein CASSPQEDSQETQYF.

V and J are TRBV27 and TRBJ1-6; D gene uncertain. Trimming pared 3 bases from V and 7 bases from J, leaving 19 bases between. This CDR3 has 17 amino acids. Germline assignment: CDR1 MNHEY and CDR2 SMNVEV (reference sequence). CDR3 loop: CASSFGISTRRNSPLHF. CDR3 in DNA: TGTGCCAGCAGTTTTGGTATTTCGACCCGGCGGAATTCACCCCTCCACTTT.

This clone has only one observation. The gene calls are TRBV29-1 and TRBJ1-5; 7 nucleotides align to TRBD1. Germline V gives CDR1 SQVTM, CDR2 ANQGSEA. The trim removed 6 bases at V and 6 bases at J, leaving 5 bases unmatched. The CDR3 has 12 amino acids. CDR3 DNA sequence: TGCAGCGTGGGCGACAGGGCTCAGCCCCAGCATTTT. Residues: CSVGDRAQPQHF.

V and J are TRBV19 and TRBJ1-4; D is ambiguous. Trimming stripped 7 bases from V and 0 bases from J, with 9 bases between. The CDR3 covers 14 residues. Germline V gives CDR1 LNHDA, CDR2 SQIVND (reference sequence). For the CDR3, the DNA is TGTGCCAGTAATCCACAAGCAACTAATGAAAAACTGTTTTTT. Translating it yields CASNPQATNEKLFF. Based on the CDR3 plus reference TRBV19 and TRBJ1-4, the full variable domain is DGGITQSPKYLFRKEGQNVTLSCEQNLNHDAMYWYRQDPGQGLRLIYYSQIVNDFQKGDIAEGYSVSREKKESFPLTVTSAQKNPTAFYLCASNPQATNEKLFFGSGTQLSVL.

The V call is TRBV7-8, the J call TRBJ1-4; weak D call: TRBD1 (5 bases). CDR3 length: 15 residues. Germline V lookup: CDR1 SGHVS, CDR2 FQNEAQ. V was pared by 0 bases and J by 3 bases, with 8 bases between. The CDR3 coding sequence is TGTGCCAGCAGCTTAGCGCTAGGGGCTAATGAAAAACTGTTTTTT. Translated, it gives CASSLALGANEKLFF.

As for this clone: Distinct nucleotide sequences in the sample also encode this CDR3. The chain couples TRBV6-5 to TRBJ2-5, with 7 bases matching TRBD2. Germline CDR1 reads MNHEY; CDR2 reads SVGAGI. J gave up 5 bases and V 0 bases, and 3 bases lay outside the gene matches. The CDR3 contains 14 residues. CDR3 DNA sequence: TGTGCCAGCAGTTACTCGGGGGGAGGGGAGACCCAGTACTTC. Residues: CASSYSGGGETQYF.

The chain employs TRBV19 and TRBJ2-1; D not resolved. Between the trimmed V and J ends, which lost 1 base and 6 bases, there was a span of 13 bases. The CDR3 is 15 residues long. Germline CDR1 is LNHDA and CDR2 is SQIVND (reference sequence). The CDR3 DNA follows: TGTGCCAGTAGTATAGCCACCCGAGATCTCAATGAGCAGTTCTTC. As protein: CASSIATRDLNEQFF.

This clone was counted only a few times. This sequence joins TRBV29-1 and TRBJ1-3; unclear D gene. Trimming cost V 4 bases and J 0 bases, with 13 bases left between them. The length of the CDR3 is 15 residues. Germline V gene data show CDR1 as SQVTM and CDR2 as ANQGSEA. This CDR3 reads CSVVGSTSSGNTIYF. The CDR3 bases are TGCAGCGTTGTGGGGAGTACGAGCTCTGGAAACACCATATATTTT.

The chain combines TRBV11-2 with TRBJ2-5; 7 nucleotides match TRBD1. The CDR3 contains 16 residues. V shed 6 bases and J 6 bases; nucleotides not matched to a gene: 16. CDR1 is SGHAT and CDR2 is FQNNGV in the germline V gene. The CDR3 DNA follows: TGTGCCAGCAGTTACCTCTATCCGGCGACAGGGCAGACCCAGTACTTC. Translation gives CASSYLYPATGQTQYF.

This chain links TRBV6-5 with TRBJ1-1, with no clear D. Germline CDR1 reads MNHEY; CDR2 reads SVGAGI. Trimming removed 7 bases from V and 0 bases from J, with 12 bases in between. The CDR3 runs 14 residues. In DNA, the CDR3 is TGTGCCAGCACCCGACAAGAGATGAACACTGAAGCTTTCTTT. Translated, it gives CASTRQEMNTEAFF.

The chain joins TRBV7-3 to TRBJ2-7; possibly TRBD2 for D (6 bases). The V gene lost 5 bases and the J gene lost 6 bases, with 17 bases spanning the gap. Germline CDR1 reads SGHTA; CDR2 reads FQGTGA. This CDR3 contains 14 residues. Here the CDR3 reads CASSVSGTAGEQYF. CDR3 sequence (DNA): TGTGCCAGCAGCGTTTCCGGGACTGCAGGCGAGCAGTACTTC.

This chain joins TRBV5-1 and TRBJ2-7, with TRBD1 matching over 9 bases. The CDR3 is 15 residues long. Looked up from germline, CDR1 is SGHRS and CDR2 is YFSETQ. J gave up 2 bases and V 4 bases, and 7 bases lay outside the gene matches. CDR3 amino acids: CASSPTGDRAYEQYF. The DNA for the CDR3 is TGCGCCAGCAGCCCGACCGGGGACAGGGCCTACGAGCAGTACTTC. Variable domain in full (rest from reference TRBV5-1 and TRBJ2-7): KAGVTQTPRYLIKTRGQQVTLSCSPISGHRSVSWYQQTPGQGLQFLFEYFSETQRNKGNFPGRFSGRQFSNSRSEMNVSTLELGDSALYLCASSPTGDRAYEQYFGPGTRLTVT.

The V and J genes are TRBV7-9 and TRBJ2-1; TRBD1 matches 12 bases. This CDR3 contains 15 residues. Germline CDR1 is SEHNR and CDR2 is FQNEAQ (reference sequence). Losses at the gene ends were 5 bases for V and 8 bases for J; bases not matched to a gene: 7. CDR3 residues: CASSLTGTGGDEQFF. The CDR3 DNA reads as TGTGCCAGCAGCCTCACCGGGACAGGGGGCGATGAGCAGTTCTTC.